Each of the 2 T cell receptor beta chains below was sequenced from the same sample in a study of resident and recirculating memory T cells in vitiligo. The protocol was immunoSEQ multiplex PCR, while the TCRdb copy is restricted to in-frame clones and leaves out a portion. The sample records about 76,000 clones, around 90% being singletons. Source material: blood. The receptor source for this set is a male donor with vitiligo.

CDR3: CASSLSGGVISTEAFF. CDR3 in DNA: TGTGCCAGCAGTTTATCAGGGGGCGTTATTAGCACTGAAGCTTTCTTT. The V and J genes are TRBV28 and TRBJ1-1; 8 bases match TRBD1. The germline V gene has CDR1 MDHEN and CDR2 SYDVKM. The CDR3 runs 16 residues. The V and J ends lost 1 base and 4 bases, in that order; junction bases with no gene match: 8.

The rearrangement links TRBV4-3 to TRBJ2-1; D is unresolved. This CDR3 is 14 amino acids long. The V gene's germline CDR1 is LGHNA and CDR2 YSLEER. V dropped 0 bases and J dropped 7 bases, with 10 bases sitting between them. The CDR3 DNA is TGCGCCAGCAGCCAAGATAGACCGAGGAATGAGCAGTTCTTC. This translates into CASSQDRPRNEQFF.